These T cell receptor beta chains were read from a single sample in a study of control samples from healthy donors and cancer patients. TCRdb keeps only in-frame clones here, not all; method: immunoSEQ multiplex PCR. The data show tens of thousands of clones, 75% to 90% seen once. The sequenced material came from PBMCs. These receptors were obtained from a woman aged 45-65 years with lung cancer. The CDR3 runs from the conserved cysteine through the conserved F or W. D genes are given only for firm matches. Expanded clones get a size class; other rows say once, few or many, or leave the size out.

V gene: TRBV30; D gene: -; clone size: -; J gene: TRBJ1-1; CDR3 DNA: TGTGCCTGGGCACACCGGGCCCCGAACACTGAAGCTTTCTTT; CDR3 protein: CAWAHRAPNTEAFF
V gene: TRBV3-1/TRBV3-2; D gene: -; clone size: -; J gene: TRBJ2-6; CDR3 DNA: TGTGCCAGCAACCGGAGGGGGTCTGGGGCCAACGTCCTGACTTTC; CDR3 protein: CASNRRGSGANVLTF
V gene: TRBV9; D gene: TRBD2; clone size: -; J gene: TRBJ2-7; CDR3 DNA: TGTGCCAGCAGCGTAGAGCCGGGAGGCGAGCAGTACTTC; CDR3 protein: CASSVEPGGEQYF
V gene: TRBV12-3/TRBV12-4; D gene: -; clone size: many; J gene: TRBJ1-2; CDR3 DNA: TGTGCCAGCAGTTTATTGGGATATGGCTACACCTTC; CDR3 protein: CASSLLGYGYTF
V gene: TRBV29-1; D gene: TRBD1; clone size: few; J gene: TRBJ2-5; CDR3 DNA: TGCAGCGTTCGAGGACAGGGGGCACTAATGGGGTACTTC; CDR3 protein: CSVRGQGALMGYF
V gene: TRBV7-2; D gene: -; clone size: few; J gene: TRBJ1-1; CDR3 DNA: TGTGCCAGCAGCTACGGTCCAAACACTGAAGCTTTCTTT; CDR3 protein: CASSYGPNTEAFF
V gene: TRBV11-2; D gene: -; clone size: -; J gene: TRBJ1-1; CDR3 DNA: TGTGCCAGCAGCTTAGTGCGTTTTGACACTGAAGCTTTCTTT; CDR3 protein: CASSLVRFDTEAFF
V gene: TRBV4-3; D gene: TRBD2; clone size: -; J gene: TRBJ2-2; CDR3 DNA: TGCGCCAGCAGCCTTCTAGCGGGGGCCTTTAACACCGGGGAGCTGTTTTTT; CDR3 protein: CASSLLAGAFNTGELFF
V gene: TRBV24-1; D gene: TRBD1; clone size: -; J gene: TRBJ2-2; CDR3 DNA: TGTGCCACCAGTGAGCACCCCCGGGACAGGGGTGATACCGGGGAGCTGTTTTTT; CDR3 protein: CATSEHPRDRGDTGELFF
V gene: TRBV7-9; D gene: TRBD1; clone size: few; J gene: TRBJ1-4; CDR3 DNA: TGTGCCAGCAGGTTCGACAGGGACAGGGGGTTTGAAAAACTGTTTTTT; CDR3 protein: CASRFDRDRGFEKLFF
V gene: TRBV5-1; D gene: -; clone size: -; J gene: TRBJ1-3; CDR3 DNA: TGCGCCAGCAGCTTGGAGGGGGAAAACACCATATATTTT; CDR3 protein: CASSLEGENTIYF
V gene: TRBV4-1; D gene: -; clone size: once; J gene: TRBJ1-5; CDR3 DNA: TGCGCCAGCAGCCATTCGGAGGGTTTGGGGAATCAGCCCCAGCATTTT; CDR3 protein: CASSHSEGLGNQPQHF
V gene: TRBV6-2/TRBV6-3; D gene: -; clone size: -; J gene: TRBJ1-5; CDR3 DNA: TGTGCCAGCAGTTATCAGGGAAGAGGGCAGCCCCAGCATTTT; CDR3 protein: CASSYQGRGQPQHF
V gene: TRBV2; D gene: TRBD1; clone size: -; J gene: TRBJ2-7; CDR3 DNA: TGTACCAGTCAACAGGGGCCCACTGGAGAGCAGTACTTC; CDR3 protein: CTSQQGPTGEQYF
V gene: TRBV5-4; D gene: TRBD1; clone size: -; J gene: TRBJ1-2; CDR3 DNA: TGTGCCAGCAGCTCTGGGACAGAAGGCTATGGCTACACCTTC; CDR3 protein: CASSSGTEGYGYTF
V gene: TRBV6-5; D gene: TRBD1; clone size: -; J gene: TRBJ2-7; CDR3 DNA: TGTGCCAGCAGTTGGGACAGGGAGAGGGGCGAGCAGTACTTC; CDR3 protein: CASSWDRERGEQYF
V gene: TRBV12-3/TRBV12-4; D gene: -; clone size: -; J gene: TRBJ1-2; CDR3 DNA: TGTGCCAGCAGTTTCCCAGGACTCTATGGCTACACCTTC; CDR3 protein: CASSFPGLYGYTF
V gene: TRBV7-2; D gene: TRBD1; clone size: -; J gene: TRBJ1-5; CDR3 DNA: TGTGCCAGCAGCTCCGGGACAGGGTCTGTCGGCAATCAGCCCCAGCATTTT; CDR3 protein: CASSSGTGSVGNQPQHF
V gene: TRBV4-3; D gene: -; clone size: once; J gene: TRBJ1-2; CDR3 DNA: TGCGCCAGCAGCCAAGCCCTACAGGGTCTTAACTATGGCTACACCTTC; CDR3 protein: CASSQALQGLNYGYTF
V gene: TRBV2; D gene: -; clone size: -; J gene: TRBJ1-2; CDR3 DNA: TGTGCCAGCAGTGAAGCGCTTCAAGGGGTAGGTGGCTACACCTTC; CDR3 protein: CASSEALQGVGGYTF
V gene: TRBV4-3; D gene: -; clone size: -; J gene: TRBJ2-7; CDR3 DNA: TGCGCCAGCAGCCAAGAATGGAACAGGGACCTCGAGCAGTACTTC; CDR3 protein: CASSQEWNRDLEQYF
V gene: TRBV19; D gene: -; clone size: -; J gene: TRBJ1-1; CDR3 DNA: TGTGCCAGTAGTATAGATGGCGGGGGCTTTGGCACTGAAGCTTTCTTT; CDR3 protein: CASSIDGGGFGTEAFF
V gene: TRBV7-9; D gene: -; clone size: -; J gene: TRBJ1-1; CDR3 DNA: TGTGCCAGCAGCTTAGTTGCAGGGGAAGCTTTCTTT; CDR3 protein: CASSLVAGEAFF
V gene: TRBV27; D gene: -; clone size: -; J gene: TRBJ2-6; CDR3 DNA: TGTGCCAGCCAGGGGAGGCTCGGGGCCAACGTCCTGACTTTC; CDR3 protein: CASQGRLGANVLTF
V gene: TRBV29-1; D gene: -; clone size: -; J gene: TRBJ1-2; CDR3 DNA: TGCAGCGTTGAGGACGGGAGGGGCTACACCTTC; CDR3 protein: CSVEDGRGYTF